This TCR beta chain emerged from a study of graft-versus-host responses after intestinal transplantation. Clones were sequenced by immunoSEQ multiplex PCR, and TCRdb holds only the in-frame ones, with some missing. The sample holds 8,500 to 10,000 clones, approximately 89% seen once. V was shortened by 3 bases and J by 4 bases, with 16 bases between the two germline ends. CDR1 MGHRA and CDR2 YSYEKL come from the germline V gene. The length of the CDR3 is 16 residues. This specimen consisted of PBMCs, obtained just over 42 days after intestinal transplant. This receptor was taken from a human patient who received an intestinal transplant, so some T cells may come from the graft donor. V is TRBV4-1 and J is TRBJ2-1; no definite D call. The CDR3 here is CASSHRTDELYNEQFF. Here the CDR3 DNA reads TGCGCCAGCAGCCATCGCACGGACGAACTTTACAATGAGCAGTTCTTC.